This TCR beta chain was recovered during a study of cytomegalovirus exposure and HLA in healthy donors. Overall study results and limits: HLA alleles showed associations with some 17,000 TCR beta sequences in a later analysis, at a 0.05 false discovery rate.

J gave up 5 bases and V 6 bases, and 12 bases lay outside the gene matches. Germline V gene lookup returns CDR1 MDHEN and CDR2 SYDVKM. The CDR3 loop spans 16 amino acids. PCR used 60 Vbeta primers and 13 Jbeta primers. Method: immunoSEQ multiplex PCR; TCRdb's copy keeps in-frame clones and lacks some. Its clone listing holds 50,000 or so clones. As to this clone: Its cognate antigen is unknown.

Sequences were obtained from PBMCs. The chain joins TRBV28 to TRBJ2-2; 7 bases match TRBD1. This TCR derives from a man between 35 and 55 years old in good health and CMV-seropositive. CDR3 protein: CASRTGQARRTGELFF. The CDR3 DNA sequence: TGTGCCAGCAGGACAGGACAGGCCCGAAGGACCGGGGAGCTGTTTTTT.